This is a list of T cell receptor beta chains from one sample in a study of cytomegalovirus exposure and HLA in healthy donors. The data were produced by immunoSEQ multiplex PCR, yet TCRdb's version contains in-frame clones alone and is incomplete. This sample yields around 150,000 clones, of which around 82% are seen a single time; approximately 12% belongs to the top ten. The specimen sequenced was PBMCs. These receptors originate from a middle-aged man in good health and CMV-seropositive. CDR3s include the opening cysteine and the closing phenylalanine or tryptophan. Each record gives: D gene, clone size, V gene, J gene, CDR3 protein, CDR3 DNA. D genes are given only for firm matches. Clone size is shown for a subset of rows, as once, few, many or a class of expanded clone.

D gene: TRBD2
clone size: NA
V gene: TRBV7-9
J gene: TRBJ2-1
CDR3 protein: CASSSGTSGSFHEQFF
CDR3 DNA: TGTGCCAGCAGCTCCGGGACTAGCGGGTCCTTCCATGAGCAGTTCTTC

D gene: TRBD1
clone size: NA
V gene: TRBV6-1
J gene: TRBJ1-2
CDR3 protein: CASREQGARGYTF
CDR3 DNA: TGTGCCAGCAGGGAACAGGGGGCGAGGGGCTACACCTTC

D gene: NA
clone size: NA
V gene: TRBV19
J gene: TRBJ2-4
CDR3 protein: CASTRGTKNIQYF
CDR3 DNA: TGTGCCAGTACTAGGGGGACCAAAAACATTCAGTACTTC

D gene: TRBD2
clone size: NA
V gene: TRBV6-5
J gene: TRBJ2-1
CDR3 protein: CASSYDSGRSYNEQFF
CDR3 DNA: TGTGCCAGCAGTTACGATAGCGGGCGCTCCTACAATGAGCAGTTCTTC

D gene: TRBD1
clone size: few
V gene: TRBV30
J gene: TRBJ1-6
CDR3 protein: CASGQGSYNSPLHF
CDR3 DNA: TGTGCCTCAGGACAGGGTTCCTATAATTCACCCCTCCACTTT

D gene: TRBD2
clone size: NA
V gene: TRBV9
J gene: TRBJ2-7
CDR3 protein: CASSTQSAGGIDEQYF
CDR3 DNA: TGTGCCAGCAGCACGCAGAGTGCGGGGGGGATCGACGAGCAGTACTTC

D gene: TRBD1
clone size: NA
V gene: TRBV28
J gene: TRBJ1-2
CDR3 protein: CASSPNDRGGGYTF
CDR3 DNA: TGTGCCAGCAGTCCCAATGACAGGGGGGGTGGCTACACCTTC

D gene: NA
clone size: NA
V gene: TRBV5-1
J gene: TRBJ2-7
CDR3 protein: CASSLSGSEQYF
CDR3 DNA: TGCGCCAGCAGCTTGTCGGGGTCCGAGCAGTACTTC

D gene: NA
clone size: NA
V gene: TRBV7-9
J gene: TRBJ2-7
CDR3 protein: CASSLTISDNEQYF
CDR3 DNA: TGTGCCAGCAGCTTAACGATATCGGACAACGAGCAGTACTTC

D gene: TRBD2
clone size: NA
V gene: TRBV4-1
J gene: TRBJ2-1
CDR3 protein: CASSQIAGDRYNEQFF
CDR3 DNA: TGCGCCAGCAGCCAGATAGCGGGGGACCGCTACAATGAGCAGTTCTTC

D gene: TRBD1
clone size: NA
V gene: TRBV4-3
J gene: TRBJ2-7
CDR3 protein: CASSRGQGEIGQYF
CDR3 DNA: TGCGCCAGCAGCCGAGGACAGGGGGAAATCGGGCAGTACTTC

D gene: NA
clone size: few
V gene: TRBV19
J gene: TRBJ2-2
CDR3 protein: CASSKPGRYTGELFF
CDR3 DNA: TGTGCCAGTAGTAAACCGGGTAGATACACCGGGGAGCTGTTTTTT

D gene: TRBD1
clone size: NA
V gene: TRBV4-3
J gene: TRBJ2-5
CDR3 protein: CASSQDNRGETQYF
CDR3 DNA: TGCGCCAGCAGCCAAGATAACAGGGGAGAGACCCAGTACTTC

D gene: NA
clone size: NA
V gene: TRBV7-2
J gene: TRBJ1-3
CDR3 protein: CASSLGGGRSGNTIYF
CDR3 DNA: TGTGCCAGCAGCTTAGGCGGGGGCCGCTCTGGAAACACCATATATTTT

D gene: TRBD2
clone size: NA
V gene: TRBV2
J gene: TRBJ2-1
CDR3 protein: CASSVLAGYNEQFF
CDR3 DNA: TGTGCCAGCAGTGTTCTAGCGGGGTACAATGAGCAGTTCTTC

D gene: TRBD2
clone size: NA
V gene: TRBV28
J gene: TRBJ2-1
CDR3 protein: CASSLLAGESYNEQFF
CDR3 DNA: TGTGCCAGCAGTTTACTTGCGGGGGAGTCCTACAATGAGCAGTTCTTC

D gene: NA
clone size: NA
V gene: TRBV2
J gene: TRBJ2-3
CDR3 protein: CASSVTIADTQYF
CDR3 DNA: TGTGCCAGCAGTGTGACAATCGCAGATACGCAGTATTTT

D gene: NA
clone size: NA
V gene: TRBV25-1
J gene: TRBJ2-2
CDR3 protein: CASSDPGHFGELFF
CDR3 DNA: TGTGCCAGCAGTGATCCTGGGCACTTCGGGGAGCTGTTTTTT

D gene: TRBD1
clone size: NA
V gene: TRBV19
J gene: TRBJ1-2
CDR3 protein: CATSDRNSNYGYTF
CDR3 DNA: TGTGCCACCTCGGACAGGAACTCTAACTATGGCTACACCTTC

D gene: NA
clone size: NA
V gene: TRBV2
J gene: TRBJ1-1
CDR3 protein: CASTPRGRLNTEAFF
CDR3 DNA: TGTGCCAGCACCCCCAGGGGCCGTTTGAACACTGAAGCTTTCTTT

D gene: TRBD1
clone size: once
V gene: TRBV19
J gene: TRBJ1-5
CDR3 protein: CASSRGQGDVWPQHF
CDR3 DNA: TGTGCCAGTAGTAGGGGACAGGGGGACGTGTGGCCCCAGCATTTT

D gene: NA
clone size: NA
V gene: TRBV30
J gene: TRBJ1-1
CDR3 protein: CAWSRDYNTEAFF
CDR3 DNA: TGTGCCTGGAGTCGGGATTATAACACTGAAGCTTTCTTT

D gene: NA
clone size: NA
V gene: TRBV7-3
J gene: TRBJ2-5
CDR3 protein: CASSLGLSETQYF
CDR3 DNA: TGTGCCAGCAGCTTAGGACTATCGGAGACCCAGTACTTC

D gene: NA
clone size: NA
V gene: TRBV5-1
J gene: TRBJ2-1
CDR3 protein: CASSLGENYNEQFF
CDR3 DNA: TGCGCCAGCAGCTTGGGGGAGAACTACAATGAGCAGTTCTTC

D gene: TRBD1
clone size: NA
V gene: TRBV19
J gene: TRBJ1-2
CDR3 protein: CASTLTGDYGYTF
CDR3 DNA: TGTGCCAGTACTCTGACAGGGGACTATGGCTACACCTTC

D gene: NA
clone size: NA
V gene: TRBV19
J gene: TRBJ2-7
CDR3 protein: CATQLGGAVGEQYF
CDR3 DNA: TGTGCCACCCAATTAGGAGGGGCAGTAGGGGAGCAGTACTTC

D gene: NA
clone size: NA
V gene: TRBV18
J gene: TRBJ2-1
CDR3 protein: CASSAGRGEQFF
CDR3 DNA: TGTGCCAGCTCGGCGGGCCGGGGTGAGCAGTTCTTC

D gene: TRBD1
clone size: NA
V gene: TRBV6-5
J gene: TRBJ2-7
CDR3 protein: CASSLTGYEQYF
CDR3 DNA: TGTGCCAGCAGTTTGACAGGGTACGAGCAGTACTTC

D gene: TRBD1
clone size: NA
V gene: TRBV9
J gene: TRBJ1-5
CDR3 protein: CASSEGQYSNQPQHF
CDR3 DNA: TGTGCCAGCAGCGAGGGACAGTATAGCAATCAGCCCCAGCATTTT

D gene: NA
clone size: few
V gene: TRBV4-3
J gene: TRBJ2-1
CDR3 protein: CASSHTIRNEQFF
CDR3 DNA: TGCGCCAGCAGCCACACAATCCGCAATGAGCAGTTCTTC

D gene: TRBD2
clone size: NA
V gene: TRBV19
J gene: TRBJ2-7
CDR3 protein: CASSISASSLAGFSYEQYF
CDR3 DNA: TGTGCCAGTAGTATCTCGGCATCCTCTCTAGCGGGATTTTCCTACGAGCAGTACTTC

D gene: NA
clone size: NA
V gene: TRBV29-1
J gene: TRBJ2-2
CDR3 protein: CSVGAQVDTGELFF
CDR3 DNA: TGCAGCGTTGGTGCCCAGGTTGACACCGGGGAGCTGTTTTTT

D gene: NA
clone size: NA
V gene: TRBV11-2
J gene: TRBJ1-6
CDR3 protein: CASSLGASAEQVPLHF
CDR3 DNA: TGTGCCAGCAGCTTAGGTGCCTCGGCAGAACAGGTTCCCCTCCACTTT

D gene: TRBD2
clone size: NA
V gene: TRBV20-1
J gene: TRBJ2-7
CDR3 protein: CSGEGSYEQYF
CDR3 DNA: TGCAGTGGGGAGGGCTCGTACGAGCAGTACTTC

D gene: TRBD1
clone size: NA
V gene: TRBV6-5
J gene: TRBJ1-1
CDR3 protein: CASSLTGASEAFF
CDR3 DNA: TGTGCCAGCAGTTTAACAGGGGCATCTGAAGCTTTCTTT

D gene: NA
clone size: NA
V gene: TRBV11-2
J gene: TRBJ2-1
CDR3 protein: CASSKGLYNEQFF
CDR3 DNA: TGTGCCAGCAGCAAGGGACTCTACAATGAGCAGTTCTTC

D gene: TRBD1
clone size: NA
V gene: TRBV11-3
J gene: TRBJ2-6
CDR3 protein: CASSVGQGVPGANVLTF
CDR3 DNA: TGTGCCAGCAGCGTGGGACAGGGGGTACCTGGGGCCAACGTCCTGACTTTC

D gene: TRBD1
clone size: NA
V gene: TRBV5-5
J gene: TRBJ2-2
CDR3 protein: CASSLGGTVNTGELFF
CDR3 DNA: TGTGCCAGCAGCTTGGGTGGGACAGTGAACACCGGGGAGCTGTTTTTT

D gene: NA
clone size: NA
V gene: TRBV6-6
J gene: TRBJ1-5
CDR3 protein: CASSYSRSGAQHF
CDR3 DNA: TGTGCCAGCAGTTACAGCCGAAGCGGGGCCCAGCATTTT

D gene: TRBD2
clone size: NA
V gene: TRBV6-4
J gene: TRBJ2-1
CDR3 protein: CALPKRGEQFF
CDR3 DNA: TGTGCCCTCCCGAAGCGGGGTGAGCAGTTCTTC

D gene: TRBD1
clone size: NA
V gene: TRBV28
J gene: TRBJ1-4
CDR3 protein: CASSLQLTDRGRFPNEKLFF
CDR3 DNA: TGTGCCAGCAGTTTACAACTCACTGACAGGGGTCGGTTCCCTAATGAAAAACTGTTTTTT

D gene: TRBD2
clone size: NA
V gene: TRBV4-2
J gene: TRBJ2-1
CDR3 protein: CASSQDGGSFLSYNEQFF
CDR3 DNA: TGTGCCAGCAGCCAAGATGGCGGGAGCTTCCTCTCTTACAATGAGCAGTTCTTC

D gene: NA
clone size: NA
V gene: TRBV7-3
J gene: TRBJ2-7
CDR3 protein: CASSTLYGHSYEQYF
CDR3 DNA: TGTGCCAGCAGCACCCTATACGGACACTCCTACGAGCAGTACTTC

D gene: NA
clone size: NA
V gene: TRBV19
J gene: TRBJ1-2
CDR3 protein: CASRSDIAFNYGYTF
CDR3 DNA: TGTGCCAGTAGATCGGACATCGCATTTAACTATGGCTACACCTTC

D gene: TRBD1
clone size: NA
V gene: TRBV6-5
J gene: TRBJ1-2
CDR3 protein: CASSYGTGGAYGYTF
CDR3 DNA: TGTGCCAGCAGTTATGGGACAGGGGGCGCCTATGGCTACACCTTC

D gene: NA
clone size: NA
V gene: TRBV6-6
J gene: TRBJ1-3
CDR3 protein: CASSYGGEGTIYF
CDR3 DNA: TGTGCCAGCAGTTACGGGGGGGAAGGCACCATATATTTT

D gene: TRBD1
clone size: once
V gene: TRBV2
J gene: TRBJ2-7
CDR3 protein: CASRARQGAYEQYF
CDR3 DNA: TGTGCCAGCAGGGCCCGACAGGGGGCGTACGAGCAGTACTTC

D gene: TRBD1
clone size: NA
V gene: TRBV5-1
J gene: TRBJ2-7
CDR3 protein: CASSPGQGEYEQYF
CDR3 DNA: TGCGCCAGCAGCCCGGGACAGGGAGAATACGAGCAGTACTTC

D gene: TRBD1
clone size: NA
V gene: TRBV9
J gene: TRBJ1-1
CDR3 protein: CASSVTPGTVNTEAFF
CDR3 DNA: TGTGCCAGCAGCGTCACCCCCGGGACAGTGAACACTGAAGCTTTCTTT

D gene: TRBD2
clone size: NA
V gene: TRBV6-4
J gene: TRBJ2-1
CDR3 protein: CASSPGASGSFYEQFF
CDR3 DNA: TGTGCCAGCAGTCCCGGGGCTAGCGGGAGCTTCTATGAGCAGTTCTTC